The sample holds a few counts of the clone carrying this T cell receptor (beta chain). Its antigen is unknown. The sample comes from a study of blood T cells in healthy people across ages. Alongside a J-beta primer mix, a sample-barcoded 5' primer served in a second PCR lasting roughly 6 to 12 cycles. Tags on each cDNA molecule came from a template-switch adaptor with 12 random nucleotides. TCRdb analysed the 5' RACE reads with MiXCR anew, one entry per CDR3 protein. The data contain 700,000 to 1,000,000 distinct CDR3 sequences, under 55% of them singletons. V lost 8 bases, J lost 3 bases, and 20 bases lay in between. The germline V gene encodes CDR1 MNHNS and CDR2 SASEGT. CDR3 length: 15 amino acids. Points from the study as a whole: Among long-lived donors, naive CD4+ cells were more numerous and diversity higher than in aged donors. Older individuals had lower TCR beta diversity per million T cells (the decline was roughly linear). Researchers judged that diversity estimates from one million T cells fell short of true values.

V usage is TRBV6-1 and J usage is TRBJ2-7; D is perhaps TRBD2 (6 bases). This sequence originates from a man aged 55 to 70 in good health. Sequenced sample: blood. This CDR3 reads CASQARDSIVYEQYF. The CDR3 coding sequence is TGTGCCAGCCAAGCTAGGGACTCAATTGTCTACGAGCAGTACTTC.